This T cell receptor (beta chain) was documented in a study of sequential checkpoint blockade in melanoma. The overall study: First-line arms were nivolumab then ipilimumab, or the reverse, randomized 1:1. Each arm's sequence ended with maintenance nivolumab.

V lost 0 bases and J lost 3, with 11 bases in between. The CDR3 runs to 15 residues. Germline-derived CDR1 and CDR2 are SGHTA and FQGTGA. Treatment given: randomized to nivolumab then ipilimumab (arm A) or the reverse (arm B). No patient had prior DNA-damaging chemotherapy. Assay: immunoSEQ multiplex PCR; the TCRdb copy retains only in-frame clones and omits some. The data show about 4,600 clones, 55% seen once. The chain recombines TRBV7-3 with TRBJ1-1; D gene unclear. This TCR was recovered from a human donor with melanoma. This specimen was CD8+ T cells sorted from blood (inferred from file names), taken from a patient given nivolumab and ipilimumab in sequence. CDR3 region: CASSLTTGRDTEAFF. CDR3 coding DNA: TGTGCCAGCAGCTTAACGACCGGGCGGGACACTGAAGCTTTCTTT. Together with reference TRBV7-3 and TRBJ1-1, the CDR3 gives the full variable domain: GAGVSQTPSNKVTEKGKYVELRCDPISGHTALYWYRQSLGQGPEFLIYFQGTGAADDSGLPNDRFFAVRPEGSVSTLKIQRTERGDSAVYLCASSLTTGRDTEAFFGQGTRLTVV.